This T cell receptor (beta chain) was sequenced in a study of beta chain features in type 1 diabetes. The germline V and J ends were trimmed by 3 bases and 2 bases, with 11 bases remaining between them. CDR3 length: 14 amino acids. Germline CDR1 reads SGHTA; CDR2 reads FQGNSA. The sequenced template was cDNA made from the entire isolated RNA. Assay: immunoSEQ multiplex PCR; the TCRdb copy retains only in-frame clones and omits some. Altogether approximately 300,000 clones are present, about 11% being singletons, with the ten largest covering roughly 0.014%. Every single donor gave one heparinised blood draw, and these averaged roughly 120 mL. General study findings and limits: Using cDNA template may skew counts toward highly expressing activated cells.

This clone was observed a handful of times. Its antigen is currently unknown. The TCR was taken from a woman in her thirties in good health. This chain joins TRBV7-2 and TRBJ2-7; no clear D gene. Sequencing used naive CD4+ T cells from blood. CDR3 in DNA: TGTGCCAGCAGCTTCAGTACCGCCACCTACGAGCAGTACTTC. Translation gives CASSFSTATYEQYF.